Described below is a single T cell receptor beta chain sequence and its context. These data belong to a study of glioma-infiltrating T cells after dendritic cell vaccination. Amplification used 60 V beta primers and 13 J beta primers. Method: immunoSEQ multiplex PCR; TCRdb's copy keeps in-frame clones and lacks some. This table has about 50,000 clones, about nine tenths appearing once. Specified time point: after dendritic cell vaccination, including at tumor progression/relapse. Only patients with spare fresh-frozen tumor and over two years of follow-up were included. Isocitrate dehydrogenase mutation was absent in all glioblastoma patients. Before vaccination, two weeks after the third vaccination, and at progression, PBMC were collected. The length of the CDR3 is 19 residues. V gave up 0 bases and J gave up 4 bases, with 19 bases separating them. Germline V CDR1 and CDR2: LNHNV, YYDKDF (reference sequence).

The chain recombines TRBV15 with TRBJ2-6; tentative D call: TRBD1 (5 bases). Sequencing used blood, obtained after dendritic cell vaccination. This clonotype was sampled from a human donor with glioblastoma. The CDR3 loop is CATSREVPGHPAGANVLTF. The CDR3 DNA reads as TGTGCCACCAGCAGAGAGGTACCCGGACACCCTGCGGGGGCCAACGTCCTGACTTTC.